A single sample gave rise to the 15 T cell receptor beta chains below, sequenced in a study of response to subunit inactivated influenza vaccine listed by TCRdb under 2018. Preparation of the library involved RT-PCR. Data came from an Illumina HiSeq 2500. In TCRdb, the public reads were trimmed at Q25 with fastp and aligned with MiXCR, with productive beta chains retained. Each entry merges the rows of one CDR3 protein and shows their most common DNA and genes. Present in this sample are about 580,000 distinct CDR3 sequences, 14% of which were seen just once. Around 10% of the sample is held by the ten biggest clonotypes. The input for sequencing was PBMCs from blood, taken 12 days after vaccination. These receptors were taken from a man aged 50-60 years who received an inactivated influenza vaccine. Donor details come from another sample of the same person, matched by shared clones.

This clonotype was counted only a few times. The genes are TRBV12-3 or TRBV12-4 and TRBJ2-2; D not certain. V was shortened by 6 bases and J by 3 bases, with 8 bases between the two germline ends. The CDR3 consists of 13 residues. The CDR3 region is CASRNQDTGELFF. The CDR3 DNA reads TGTGCCAGCAGGAACCAGGACACCGGGGAGCTGTTTTTT.

This clonotype appeared a few times. The V call is TRBV2, the J call TRBJ1-4, with D unresolved. Germline CDR1 and CDR2: SNHLY and FYNNEI. V was clipped by 7 bases and J by 4 bases, with 13 bases between them. This CDR3 spans 14 amino acids. The CDR3 DNA reads TGTGCCAGCACTCGAGACGGTTATAATGAAAAACTGTTTTTT. It yields the protein CASTRDGYNEKLFF. The full variable domain, completed using reference TRBV2 and TRBJ1-4, is EPEVTQTPSHQVTQMGQEVILRCVPISNHLYFYWYRQILGQKVEFLVSFYNNEISEKSEIFDDQFSVERPDGSNFTLKIRSTKLEDSAMYFCASTRDGYNEKLFFGSGTQLSVL.

This clonotype was seen repeatedly, ten times or more. The chain links TRBV12-3 or TRBV12-4 to TRBJ1-2; D perhaps matches TRBD1 (5 bases). CDR3 length equals 13 residues. V shed 6 bases and J shed 4 bases, with 12 bases lying between them. The CDR3 bases are TGTGCCAGCAGCCAGGACATTTTCTATGGCTACACCTTC. Translation: CASSQDIFYGYTF.

The rearrangement uses TRBV7-2 and TRBJ2-1; D call uncertain. V lost 1 base and J lost 4, with 11 bases in between. Germline-derived CDR1 and CDR2 are SGHTA and FQGNSA. The CDR3 spans 15 residues. The CDR3 region is CASSLVPSLYNEQFF. The CDR3 DNA is TGTGCCAGCAGCTTAGTGCCCAGCCTTTACAATGAGCAGTTCTTC.

This clonotype was observed a handful of times. The chain couples TRBV6-5 to TRBJ1-1, with a possible D match to TRBD1 (6 bases). Per the germline V gene, CDR1 is MNHEY and CDR2 is SVGAGI. CDR3 length equals 13 residues. V lost 2 bases to trimming and J lost 4 bases, with 8 bases between them. For the CDR3, the DNA is TGTGCCAGCAGTTACAAGACAGGCACTGAAGCTTTCTTT. This gives the protein CASSYKTGTEAFF.

This clonotype appeared a few times. J is TRBJ2-1 and V is TRBV11-2, with 10 bases matching TRBD2. From germline, CDR1 is SGHAT and CDR2 FQNNGV. Germline trimming cut 5 bases from V and 6 bases from J; bases unmatched to any gene: 16. The CDR3 contains 18 residues. Here the CDR3 reads CASSTEPWLAGEGNEQFF. CDR3 coding DNA: TGTGCCAGCAGCACCGAGCCCTGGCTAGCGGGGGAAGGCAATGAGCAGTTCTTC.

V and J are TRBV18 and TRBJ1-5, with a possible D match to TRBD1 (5 bases). V was trimmed by 0 bases and J by 7 bases, leaving 10 bases between them. The CDR3 runs to 14 residues. The germline V gene has CDR1 KGHSH and CDR2 LQKENI. CDR3 loop: CASSPPDTNQPQHF. In DNA, the CDR3 is TGTGCCAGCTCACCACCGGACACAAACCAGCCCCAGCATTTT.

This clonotype was found a few times. The chain is built from TRBV7-9 and TRBJ2-7; the D is unclear. The CDR3 sequence is 13 residues long. V was trimmed by 5 bases and J by 5 bases, leaving 13 bases between them. Germline V CDR1 and CDR2: SEHNR, FQNEAQ (reference sequence). The CDR3 bases are TGTGCCAGCAGCACCTCACCCACCCACGAGCAGTACTTC. This translates into CASSTSPTHEQYF.

This clonotype was detected only a few times. V is TRBV12-5 and J is TRBJ1-6; 8 nucleotides agree with TRBD1. The germline gives CDR1 LGHNT, CDR2 FRNRAP. Trimming removed 3 bases from V and 5 bases from J; junction bases left unmatched: 9. The length of the CDR3 is 17 residues. The chain's CDR3 is CASGLVDREVHNSPLHF. For the CDR3, the DNA is TGTGCTAGTGGTTTAGTGGACAGGGAGGTCCATAATTCACCCCTCCACTTT.

This chain joins TRBV12-3 or TRBV12-4 and TRBJ2-3; D is possibly TRBD2 (7 bases). CDR3 length equals 14 residues. Between the trimmed V and J ends, which lost 9 bases and 6 bases, there was a span of 19 bases. The CDR3 coding sequence is TGTGCCAGTGGGGGGGGCTCCGCGTTCGATACGCAGTATTTT. Amino acids: CASGGGSAFDTQYF.

This clonotype occurred a few times. The chain employs TRBV20-1 and TRBJ2-3; 12 nucleotides match TRBD2. The CDR3 runs to 15 residues. Germline CDR1 is DFQATT and CDR2 is SNEGSKA (reference sequence). Losses at the gene ends were 6 bases for V and 4 bases for J; bases not matched to a gene: 8. The chain's CDR3 is CSAPRLAGVSDTQYF. The CDR3 coding sequence is TGCAGTGCGCCAAGACTAGCGGGAGTCTCAGATACGCAGTATTTT.

The chain uses TRBV10-2 and TRBJ1-3; no clear D. CDR3 size: 13 residues. V lost 1 base, J lost 1 base, and 2 bases lay in between. The germline gives CDR1 WSHSY, CDR2 SAAADI. The CDR3 loop is CASSEWSGNTIYF. CDR3 bases: TGCGCCAGCAGTGAGTGGTCTGGAAACACCATATATTTT.

In this sample, this clonotype turned up a few times. In nucleotides, the CDR3 is TGTGCCAGCAGCTTATTCGCCCGTGGGGAGACCCAGTACTTC. Translated, it gives CASSLFARGETQYF. The V gene is TRBV7-9, the J gene TRBJ2-5; D is uncertain. Germline V gene data show CDR1 as SEHNR and CDR2 as FQNEAQ (reference sequence). CDR3 length: 14 amino acids. The germline V and J ends were trimmed by 2 bases and 5 bases, with 12 bases remaining between them. Full variable domain (missing parts from reference TRBV7-9 and TRBJ2-5): DTGVSQNPRHKITKRGQNVTFRCDPISEHNRLYWYRQTLGQGPEFLTYFQNEAQLEKSRLLSDRFSAERPKGSFSTLEIQRTEQGDSAMYLCASSLFARGETQYFGPGTRLLVL.

This clonotype was counted between two and nine times. J is TRBJ2-3 and V is TRBV3-1; 11 bases agree with TRBD2. Germline V gene lookup returns CDR1 LGHDT and CDR2 YNNKEL (reference sequence). Trimming removed 2 bases from V and 4 bases from J; junction bases left unmatched: 2. The CDR3 runs 15 residues. The CDR3 region is CASSQTGLAADTQYF. CDR3 nucleotide sequence: TGTGCCAGCAGCCAAACGGGACTAGCGGCAGATACGCAGTATTTT.

Many counts were recorded for this clonotype. V is TRBV12-3 or TRBV12-4 and J is TRBJ2-5, with TRBD2 matching over 10 bases. The CDR3 has 15 residues. With V trimmed by 3 bases and J by 4 bases, 5 bases remained unmatched. DNA for the CDR3: TGTGCCAGCAGTTTCTGGCTAGCGGGAGCAGAGACCCAGTACTTC. It is translated as CASSFWLAGAETQYF.